The 4 T cell receptor beta chains given below trace back to one sample, sequenced in a study of T cells after yellow fever vaccination. TCRdb processed the 5' RACE reads anew with MiXCR; each CDR3 protein has one entry. The sample contains roughly 150,000 distinct CDR3 sequences, about 7.7% of which appear only once. The source was CD4+ T cells sorted from PBMCs, collected 5 days after the yellow fever booster vaccination. The receptors originated from a man in his thirties or forties who received the YFV17D yellow fever vaccine.

This clonotype was recorded many times. This chain connects TRBV20-1 to TRBJ2-3, with 11 bases lining up with TRBD2. CDR1 and CDR2 from the germline V gene are DFQATT and SNEGSKA (reference sequence). The length of the CDR3 is 14 residues. The CDR3 here is CGYLAGGSTDTQYF. In DNA form, the CDR3 reads TGCGGGTACCTAGCGGGAGGTAGCACAGATACGCAGTATTTT.

This rearrangement joins TRBV7-2 to TRBJ2-7, with no clear D. Germline V gives CDR1 SGHTA, CDR2 FQGNSA. This CDR3 has 12 residues. The V gene lost 1 base and the J gene lost 3 bases, with 4 bases spanning the gap. The CDR3: CASSLEDYEQYF. The CDR3 DNA sequence: TGTGCCAGCAGCTTAGAAGACTACGAGCAGTACTTC.

In this sample, this clonotype turned up many times. The gene calls are TRBV6-1 and TRBJ2-1; TRBD2 agrees at 10 bases. This CDR3 is 16 amino acids long. CDR1 MNHNS and CDR2 SASEGT come from the germline V gene. After removal of 6 bases from V and 5 bases from J, the junction contained 10 bases not matched to a gene. CDR3 in amino acids: CASRRPSSGGHNEQFF. CDR3 coding DNA: TGTGCCAGCAGACGCCCCTCTAGCGGGGGACACAATGAGCAGTTCTTC.

This clonotype was counted many times. This rearrangement joins TRBV2 to TRBJ2-3; 7 nucleotides match TRBD2. This CDR3 comprises 14 residues. The junction had 5 bases not matched to a gene; V was cut back by 4 bases and J by 4 bases. Germline loops: CDR1 SNHLY, CDR2 FYNNEI. CDR3 bases: TGTGCCAGCAGTGCGGCGGGGAGGGCAGATACGCAGTATTTT. This codes for CASSAAGRADTQYF.